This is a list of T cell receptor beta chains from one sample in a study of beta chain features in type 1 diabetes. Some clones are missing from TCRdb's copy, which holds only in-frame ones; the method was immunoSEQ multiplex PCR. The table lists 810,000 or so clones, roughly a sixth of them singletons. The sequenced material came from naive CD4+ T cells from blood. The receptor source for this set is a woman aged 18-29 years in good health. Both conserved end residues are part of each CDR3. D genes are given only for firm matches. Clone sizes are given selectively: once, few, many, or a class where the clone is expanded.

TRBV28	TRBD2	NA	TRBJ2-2	CASGTSWSAELFF	TGTGCCAGCGGGACTAGTTGGTCCGCGGAGCTGTTTTTT
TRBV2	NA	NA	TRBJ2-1	CASSVWPYNEQFF	TGTGCCAGCAGTGTCTGGCCATACAATGAGCAGTTCTTC
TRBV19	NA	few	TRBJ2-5	CASSIYGSGTQYF	TGTGCCAGTAGTATTTACGGGTCCGGGACCCAGTACTTC
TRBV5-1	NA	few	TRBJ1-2	CASSLASGVDYGYTF	TGCGCCAGCAGCTTGGCTTCAGGGGTGGACTATGGCTACACCTTC
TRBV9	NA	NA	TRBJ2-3	CASSVTGSGDTQYF	TGTGCCAGCAGCGTAACAGGGTCAGGGGATACGCAGTATTTT
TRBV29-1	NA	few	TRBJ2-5	CSVVPVQETQYF	TGCAGCGTTGTGCCGGTCCAAGAGACCCAGTACTTC
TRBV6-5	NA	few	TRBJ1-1	CASRSSYTEAFF	TGTGCCAGCAGGAGCAGCTACACTGAAGCTTTCTTT
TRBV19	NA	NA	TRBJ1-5	CASSTGLAYNQPQHF	TGTGCCAGTAGTACGGGACTGGCCTACAATCAGCCCCAGCATTTT
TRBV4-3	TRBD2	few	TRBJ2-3	CASSQEGLAGGTDTQYF	TGCGCCAGCAGCCAAGAGGGACTAGCGGGCGGCACAGATACGCAGTATTTT
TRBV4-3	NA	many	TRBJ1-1	CASSPDRVGLNTEAFF	TGCGCCAGCAGCCCAGACCGCGTAGGGCTAAACACTGAAGCTTTCTTT
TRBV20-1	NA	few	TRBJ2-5	CSATFIETQYF	TGCAGTGCAACCTTCATCGAGACCCAGTACTTC
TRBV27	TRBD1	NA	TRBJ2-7	CASSQRTQGARYEQYF	TGTGCCAGCAGTCAACGGACCCAGGGGGCGCGTTACGAGCAGTACTTC
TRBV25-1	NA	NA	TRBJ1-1	CASSVKTRGRMNTEAFF	TGTGCCAGCAGTGTTAAAACCAGGGGTCGCATGAACACTGAAGCTTTCTTT
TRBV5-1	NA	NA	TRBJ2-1	CASNRRGGADNEQFF	TGCGCCAGCAATCGCAGGGGGGGCGCTGACAATGAGCAGTTCTTC
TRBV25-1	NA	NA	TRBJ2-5	CASSESGLETQYF	TGTGCCAGCAGTGAATCGGGGTTGGAGACCCAGTACTTC
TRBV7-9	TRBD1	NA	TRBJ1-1	CASSLGQGMNTEAFF	TGTGCCAGCAGCTTAGGACAGGGTATGAACACTGAAGCTTTCTTT
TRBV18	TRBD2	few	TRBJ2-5	CASSPGRGETQYF	TGTGCCAGCTCACCAGGGAGGGGAGAGACCCAGTACTTC
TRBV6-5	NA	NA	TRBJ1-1	CASTEAGSAEAFF	TGTGCCAGCACCGAGGCGGGGTCTGCTGAAGCTTTCTTT
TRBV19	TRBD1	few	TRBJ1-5	CASTRGTGRSNQPQHF	TGTGCCAGTACCCGTGGGACAGGTCGTAGTAATCAGCCCCAGCATTTT
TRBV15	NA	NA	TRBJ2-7	CATSRDRSSYEQYF	TGTGCCACCAGCAGAGATCGGAGCTCCTACGAGCAGTACTTC
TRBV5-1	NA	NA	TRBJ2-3	CASSSGRGLALTDTQYF	TGCGCCAGCAGCTCCGGACGGGGGCTAGCGCTAACAGATACGCAGTATTTT
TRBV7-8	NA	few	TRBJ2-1	CASNDLRGGEQFF	TGTGCCAGCAACGACTTACGGGGTGGCGAGCAGTTCTTC
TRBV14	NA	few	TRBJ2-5	CASSSGRGHSLETQYF	TGTGCCAGCAGCTCAGGGCGGGGCCATTCTCTGGAGACCCAGTACTTC
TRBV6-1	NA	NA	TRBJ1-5	CASSEGGQPQHF	TGTGCCAGCAGTGAAGGAGGGCAGCCCCAGCATTTT
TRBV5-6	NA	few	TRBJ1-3	CASSLRAPGNTIYF	TGTGCCAGCAGCTTGAGGGCTCCTGGAAACACCATATATTTT
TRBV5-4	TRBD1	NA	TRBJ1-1	CASSFQGGTEAFF	TGTGCCAGCAGCTTCCAGGGGGGCACTGAAGCTTTCTTT
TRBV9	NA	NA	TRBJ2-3	CASSVRARWTDTQYF	TGTGCCAGCAGCGTTAGGGCCCGCTGGACAGATACGCAGTATTTT
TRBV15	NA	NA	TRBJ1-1	CATSRDSGNTEAFF	TGTGCCACCAGCAGAGACAGCGGGAACACTGAAGCTTTCTTT
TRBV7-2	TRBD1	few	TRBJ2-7	CASSSMGQPSYEQYF	TGTGCCAGCAGCTCCATGGGACAGCCCTCCTACGAGCAGTACTTC
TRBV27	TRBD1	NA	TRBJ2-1	CASSLRTGNNEQFF	TGTGCCAGCAGTTTACGGACAGGGAACAATGAGCAGTTCTTC
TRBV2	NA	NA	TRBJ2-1	CASSVQGFHEQFF	TGTGCCAGCAGTGTCCAGGGTTTCCATGAGCAGTTCTTC
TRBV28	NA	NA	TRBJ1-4	CASVPGVWGMANEKLFF	TGTGCCAGCGTGCCAGGGGTCTGGGGAATGGCTAATGAAAAACTGTTTTTT
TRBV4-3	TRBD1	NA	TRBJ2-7	CASSQVQGAFYEQYF	TGCGCCAGCAGCCAAGTACAGGGGGCTTTCTACGAGCAGTACTTC
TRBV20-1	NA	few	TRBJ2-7	CSVSNSYEQYF	TGCAGTGTATCCAACAGCTACGAGCAGTACTTC
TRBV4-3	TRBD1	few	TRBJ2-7	CASSHRQGLSYEQYF	TGCGCCAGCAGCCACAGACAGGGCCTCTCCTACGAGCAGTACTTC
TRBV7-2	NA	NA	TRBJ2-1	CASSVTGLEQFF	TGTGCCAGCAGCGTAACTGGTTTAGAGCAGTTCTTC
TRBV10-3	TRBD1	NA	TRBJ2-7	CAIQKQGANEQYF	TGTGCCATCCAGAAACAGGGGGCGAACGAGCAGTACTTC
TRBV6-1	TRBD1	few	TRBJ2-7	CASSPGTGATYEQYF	TGTGCCAGCAGCCCGGGGACAGGGGCAACCTACGAGCAGTACTTC
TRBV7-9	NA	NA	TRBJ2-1	CASSLSGSRSEQFF	TGTGCCAGCAGCTTATCCGGGTCGAGGAGTGAGCAGTTCTTC
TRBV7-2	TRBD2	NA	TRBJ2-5	CASSLGTSLETQYF	TGTGCCAGCAGCCTAGGGACTAGTTTAGAGACCCAGTACTTC
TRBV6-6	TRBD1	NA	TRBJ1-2	CASSRDPQGAYGYTF	TGTGCCAGCAGCCGCGACCCGCAGGGGGCCTATGGCTACACCTTC
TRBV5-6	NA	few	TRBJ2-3	CASSLAGDTDTDTQYF	TGTGCCAGCAGCTTGGCCGGGGATACGGACACAGATACGCAGTATTTT
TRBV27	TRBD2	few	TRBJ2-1	CASSSYSGRAVLGDNEQFF	TGTGCCAGCAGCTCTTATAGCGGGAGGGCCGTCCTCGGGGACAATGAGCAGTTCTTC
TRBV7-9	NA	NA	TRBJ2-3	CASSLIGSGTDTQYF	TGTGCCAGCAGCTTAATAGGATCTGGGACAGATACGCAGTATTTT
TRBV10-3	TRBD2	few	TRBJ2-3	CAIRGAGVTDTQYF	TGTGCCATCAGGGGAGCGGGAGTAACAGATACGCAGTATTTT
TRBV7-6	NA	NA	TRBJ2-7	CASSTQESYEQYF	TGTGCCAGCAGCACACAGGAATCCTACGAGCAGTACTTC
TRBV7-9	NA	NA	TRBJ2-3	CASSLTQGWRTDTQYF	TGTGCCAGCAGCTTAACCCAGGGGTGGCGCACAGATACGCAGTATTTT
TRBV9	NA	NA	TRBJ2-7	CASSVGAGDSLDYEQYF	TGTGCCAGCAGCGTAGGAGCTGGGGACTCGTTAGACTACGAGCAGTACTTC